Shown below are 19 T cell receptor beta chains from a single sample sequenced in a study of cytomegalovirus exposure and HLA in healthy donors. With 60 Vbeta and 13 Jbeta primers, the PCR was carried out. Repertoires were generated with immunoSEQ multiplex PCR, while TCRdb's copy carries only in-frame clones and drops some. Here the sample spans about 61,000 clones, about 90% being singletons. The specimen sequenced was PBMCs. The receptors come from a man in his thirties or forties in good health and CMV-seropositive.

J is TRBJ1-1 and V is TRBV19; the D gene is possibly TRBD1 (6 bases). The CDR3 has 15 residues. The germline CDR1 and CDR2 sequences are LNHDA and SQIVND (reference sequence). Trimming shortened V by 10 bases and J by 0 bases, and 18 bases separated the two germline ends. In DNA form, the CDR3 reads TGTGCCACCCTGAGAGCCGGGACAATGAACACTGAAGCTTTCTTT. Translation gives CATLRAGTMNTEAFF.

The genes are TRBV5-1 and TRBJ2-5, with D possibly TRBD1 on 6 matching bases. CDR3 length equals 16 residues. Trimming cost V 4 bases and J 4 bases, with 20 bases left between them. Germline loops: CDR1 SGHRS, CDR2 YFSETQ. The CDR3 DNA sequence: TGCGCCAGCAGCGCTACAGCAGGGGTTGGGGGAGAGACCCAGTACTTC. Its translation is CASSATAGVGGETQYF. The whole variable domain, filled in from reference TRBV5-1 and TRBJ2-5, reads KAGVTQTPRYLIKTRGQQVTLSCSPISGHRSVSWYQQTPGQGLQFLFEYFSETQRNKGNFPGRFSGRQFSNSRSEMNVSTLELGDSALYLCASSATAGVGGETQYFGPGTRLLVL.

The chain couples TRBV6-1 to TRBJ1-2; D is perhaps TRBD1 (6 bases). Trimming removed 7 bases from V and 7 bases from J, with 19 bases in between. The CDR3 contains 14 residues. Germline V gene lookup returns CDR1 MNHNS and CDR2 SASEGT. CDR3 sequence (DNA): TGTGCCAGCACCAAAGGGGGGGACATCTTTGGCTACACCTTC. It encodes CASTKGGDIFGYTF.

This clone was detected once. The chain couples TRBV4-1 to TRBJ2-1, with 9 positions matching TRBD2. The CDR3 is 17 residues long. Germline V CDR1 and CDR2: MGHRA, YSYEKL. V was pared by 1 base and J by 7 bases, with 11 bases of the junction left unmatched. The CDR3 reads CASSQVLGGRAGNEQFF. The DNA of the CDR3 is TGCGCCAGCAGCCAAGTACTTGGCGGGAGGGCCGGGAATGAGCAGTTCTTC.

This chain connects TRBV6-1 to TRBJ1-4; no clear D gene. CDR3 length: 14 amino acids. The ends were cut back, 6 bases at V and 0 bases at J, with 8 bases in the middle. Germline V gene data show CDR1 as MNHNS and CDR2 as SASEGT. CDR3 nucleotide sequence: TGTGCCAGCAGGCGGTCAACAACTAATGAAAAACTGTTTTTT. Residues: CASRRSTTNEKLFF.

V is TRBV6-5 and J is TRBJ1-3; D remains ambiguous. The CDR3 is 15 residues long. The germline V gene has CDR1 MNHEY and CDR2 SVGAGI. V dropped 0 bases and J dropped 4 bases, with 10 bases sitting between them. The CDR3 loop is CASSYSDIVGNTIYF. The CDR3 DNA reads as TGTGCCAGCAGTTACTCCGACATAGTAGGAAACACCATATATTTT.

The chain is built from TRBV27 and TRBJ2-3, with 7 positions matching TRBD1. The germline V gene encodes CDR1 MNHEY and CDR2 SMNVEV (reference sequence). The junction had 3 bases not matched to a gene; V was cut back by 2 bases and J by 4 bases. The CDR3 is 14 residues long. DNA of the CDR3: TGTGCCAGCAGTTTACACAGGGGAGCAGATACGCAGTATTTT. Residues: CASSLHRGADTQYF.

The rearrangement uses TRBV6-1 and TRBJ2-6; 7 bases align to TRBD1. The CDR3 runs to 15 residues. The V gene's germline CDR1 is MNHNS and CDR2 SASEGT. V trimming: 4 bases; J trimming: 2 bases; junction bases outside the gene matches: 2. CDR3 in amino acids: CASSAQGAGANVLTF. CDR3 DNA sequence: TGTGCCAGCAGTGCCCAGGGGGCTGGGGCCAACGTCCTGACTTTC.

J is TRBJ1-2 and V is TRBV14; perhaps TRBD1 as D (6 bases). V shed 1 base and J shed 6 bases, with 9 bases lying between them. Germline V CDR1 and CDR2: SGHDN, FVKESK. There are 13 residues in the CDR3. CDR3: CASSQVTGDGYTF. The CDR3 coding sequence is TGTGCCAGCAGCCAAGTGACAGGAGATGGCTACACCTTC.

The chain recombines TRBV6-1 with TRBJ2-7; 7 bases align to TRBD1. Trimming cost V 2 bases and J 5 bases; bases outside gene matches: 12. There are 16 residues in the CDR3. CDR1 and CDR2 from the germline V gene are MNHNS and SASEGT. The CDR3 spells CASSELPGQPFDEQYF. CDR3 nucleotide sequence: TGTGCCAGCAGTGAACTGCCGGGACAGCCCTTCGACGAGCAGTACTTC.

This clone showed up just once. This chain connects TRBV29-1 to TRBJ2-1; 9 nucleotides line up with TRBD2. Per germline, CDR1 SQVTM and CDR2 ANQGSEA. Unmatched junction bases numbered 5, after V lost 4 bases and J lost 4 bases. The CDR3 spans 14 residues. CDR3 protein: CSVALAGTYNEQFF. The DNA for the CDR3 is TGCAGCGTTGCTCTAGCGGGGACATACAATGAGCAGTTCTTC.

The chain carries TRBV5-4 and TRBJ2-3, with 9 bases matching TRBD1. The CDR3 length is 15 residues. V shed 4 bases, J shed 0 bases, and the junction held 3 bases outside the gene matches. Germline CDR1 SGHNT, CDR2 YYREEE (reference sequence). The DNA for the CDR3 is TGTGCCAGCAGCCGGGACAGGGCGAGCACAGATACGCAGTATTTT. Translating gives CASSRDRASTDTQYF.

The CDR3 loop reads CASSFSRGTGELFF. The CDR3 nucleotides read TGTGCCAGCAGCTTTTCCAGGGGTACCGGGGAGCTGTTTTTT. The J gene is TRBJ2-2, the V gene TRBV11-3, with a weak D call TRBD1 (6 bases). The CDR3 has 14 amino acids. CDR1 and CDR2 (germline): SGHNT, YENEEA. Trimming shortened V by 3 bases and J by 5 bases, and 10 bases separated the two germline ends. The variable domain in full, with the rest retrieved from reference TRBV11-3 and TRBJ2-2, is EAGVVQSPRYKIIEKKQPVAFWCNPISGHNTLYWYLQNLGQGPELLIRYENEEAVDDSQLPKDRFSAERLKGVDSTLKIQPAELGDSAVYLCASSFSRGTGELFFGEGSRLTVL.

The chain joins TRBV11-2 to TRBJ2-1; TRBD2 matches at 7 bases. In germline, CDR1 is SGHAT, CDR2 FQNNGV. After removal of 1 base from V and 10 bases from J, the junction contained 4 bases not matched to a gene. This CDR3 is built from 13 residues. As DNA, the CDR3 is TGTGCCAGCAGCTTAGGCGGGGGAAGAGAGCAGTTCTTC. Translating gives CASSLGGGREQFF. Supplemented by reference TRBV11-2 and TRBJ2-1, the full variable domain reads EAGVAQSPRYKIIEKRQSVAFWCNPISGHATLYWYQQILGQGPKLLIQFQNNGVVDDSQLPKDRFSAERLKGVDSTLKIQPAKLEDSAVYLCASSLGGGREQFFGPGTRLTVL.

The V call is TRBV27, the J call TRBJ1-4, with a tentative D call TRBD1 (6 bases). Between the trimmed V and J ends, which lost 7 bases and 10 bases, there was a span of 22 bases. CDR3 length: 15 residues. Per germline, CDR1 MNHEY and CDR2 SMNVEV (reference sequence). This CDR3 is CASTTSRQARGKLFF. The CDR3 region has the DNA TGTGCCAGCACCACAAGTCGGCAGGCCAGGGGAAAACTGTTTTTT. Full variable domain (rest looked up from reference TRBV27 and TRBJ1-4): EAQVTQNPRYLITVTGKKLTVTCSQNMNHEYMSWYRQDPGLGLRQIYYSMNVEVTDKGDVPEGYKVSRKEKRNFPLILESPSPNQTSLYFCASTTSRQARGKLFFGSGTQLSVL.

The chain employs TRBV11-2 and TRBJ1-2; D is unclear. Per the germline V gene, CDR1 is SGHAT and CDR2 is FQNNGV. CDR3 length: 12 residues. Trimming stripped 6 bases from V and 6 bases from J, with 11 bases between. CDR3 amino acids: CASSSDGDGYTF. DNA of the CDR3: TGTGCCAGCAGTTCAGACGGAGATGGCTACACCTTC.

The chain combines TRBV5-6 with TRBJ2-2; TRBD1 matches at 9 bases. CDR1 and CDR2 (germline): SGHDT, YYEEEE. The junction had 9 bases not matched to a gene; V was cut back by 4 bases and J by 5 bases. The CDR3 runs to 16 residues. The CDR3 DNA reads as TGTGCCAGCAGCACCTCGGGACAGGGCAGGACCGGGGAGCTGTTTTTT. The encoded protein is CASSTSGQGRTGELFF. The variable domain in full, with the rest retrieved from reference TRBV5-6 and TRBJ2-2, is DAGVTQSPTHLIKTRGQQVTLRCSPKSGHDTVSWYQQALGQGPQFIFQYYEEEERQRGNFPDRFSGHQFPNYSSELNVNALLLGDSALYLCASSTSGQGRTGELFFGEGSRLTVL.

The chain is built from TRBV6-4 and TRBJ2-2; a possible D gene is TRBD2 (5 bases). Germline values: CDR1 MRHNA, CDR2 SNTAGT. Trimming removed 5 bases at V and 3 bases at J, with 16 bases between. The CDR3 has 16 amino acids. The DNA for the CDR3 is TGTGCCAGCAGTACCAGCGGACTCGCGGACACCGGGGAGCTGTTTTTT. Its translation: CASSTSGLADTGELFF.

This sequence joins TRBV19 and TRBJ1-2; D is unclear. CDR3 size: 16 residues. Trimming left V 1 base short and J 4 bases short, with 16 bases between. Germline loops: CDR1 LNHDA, CDR2 SQIVND (reference sequence). CDR3 sequence: CASSIGPHSSGYGYTF. DNA for the CDR3: TGTGCCAGTAGTATAGGACCACATTCAAGCGGCTATGGCTACACCTTC.